Listed below are T cell receptor beta chains from one sample, sequenced in a study of T cells after yellow fever vaccination. TCRdb independently ran MiXCR on the 5' RACE reads; one entry per CDR3 protein. The repertoire holds 450,000 to 550,000 distinct CDR3 sequences, under 25% seen once, with roughly an eighth in the top ten. Sequencing was performed on PBMCs, taken 15 days after the yellow fever booster vaccination. The receptors derive from a man aged 25 to 45 who received the YFV17D yellow fever vaccine. The CDR3 runs from the conserved cysteine through the conserved F or W. The D gene is left open where the match is weak. Not all rows give a size; the values are once, few, many and, for expanded clones, a class.

TRBD2	TRBV10-2	few	TRBJ2-5	CASSGTSGRGVETQYF	TGCGCCAGCAGCGGGACTAGCGGGAGAGGCGTAGAGACCCAGTACTTC
-	TRBV7-2	few	TRBJ2-5	CASSLRTEGETQYF	TGTGCCAGCAGCTTAAGGACAGAGGGGGAGACCCAGTACTTC
TRBD2	TRBV5-1	-	TRBJ2-7	CASTGTILYEQYF	TGCGCCAGCACCGGGACTATCCTCTACGAGCAGTACTTC
TRBD2	TRBV20-1	few	TRBJ2-1	CSARSGSGAYNEQFF	TGCAGTGCTAGGAGCGGGAGCGGGGCCTACAATGAGCAGTTCTTC
-	TRBV20-1	few	TRBJ2-3	CSAGGRGPDTQYF	TGCAGTGCCGGGGGAAGGGGCCCAGATACGCAGTATTTT
TRBD1	TRBV4-3	few	TRBJ2-5	CASSQGSGQGWETQYF	TGCGCCAGCAGCCAAGGATCGGGACAGGGCTGGGAGACCCAGTACTTC
TRBD2	TRBV7-2	few	TRBJ2-2	CASSTGLAAGELFF	TGTGCCAGCAGCACGGGACTAGCGGCCGGGGAGCTGTTTTTT
-	TRBV5-4	-	TRBJ2-5	CASSLALGLQETQYF	TGTGCCAGCAGCTTGGCCCTTGGACTTCAAGAGACCCAGTACTTC
TRBD1	TRBV12-3/TRBV12-4	few	TRBJ2-5	CASRGQGWKTQYF	TGTGCCAGCAGAGGACAGGGCTGGAAGACCCAGTACTTC
-	TRBV12-3/TRBV12-4	-	TRBJ2-3	CASSGGGPQATQYF	TGTGCCAGCAGTGGGGGGGGGCCCCAGGCTACGCAGTATTTT
TRBD1	TRBV5-6	few	TRBJ2-7	CASSIFGGTGGSYEQYF	TGTGCCAGCAGCATCTTTGGCGGGACAGGGGGTTCCTACGAGCAGTACTTC
-	TRBV3-1	few	TRBJ2-7	CASSQGDIASVEQYF	TGTGCCAGCAGCCAAGGGGACATTGCTTCTGTCGAGCAGTACTTC
TRBD1	TRBV20-1	-	TRBJ2-2	CSARERGHVGELFF	TGCAGTGCTAGAGAAAGGGGGCATGTCGGGGAGCTGTTTTTT
-	TRBV7-2	-	TRBJ2-7	CASSFGLSYEQYF	TGTGCCAGCAGCTTCGGCCTCTCCTACGAGCAGTACTTC
TRBD2	TRBV28	-	TRBJ2-1	CASSYRTSGSYNEQFF	TGTGCCAGCAGCTACCGGACTAGCGGGAGCTACAATGAGCAGTTCTTC
TRBD2	TRBV20-1	-	TRBJ2-3	CSATLAGRITDTQYF	TGCAGTGCTACGCTAGCGGGTAGGATCACAGATACGCAGTATTTT
TRBD2	TRBV11-2	-	TRBJ2-7	CASSLAQRGTEQYF	TGTGCCAGCAGCCTAGCTCAGCGGGGAACCGAGCAGTACTTC
-	TRBV5-1	-	TRBJ2-2	CASSLNGAPNTGELFF	TGCGCCAGCAGCTTAAATGGGGCCCCTAACACCGGGGAGCTGTTTTTT
-	TRBV6-1	few	TRBJ1-3	CASSPGRLWGNTIYF	TGTGCCAGCAGCCCCGGAAGGCTGTGGGGAAACACCATATATTTT
-	TRBV19	-	TRBJ2-2	CASKSGSDTGELFF	TGTGCCAGTAAATCAGGGAGCGACACCGGGGAGCTGTTTTTT
TRBD1	TRBV29-1	-	TRBJ2-3	CSVLGGSGTQYF	TGCAGCGTTCTAGGGGGCTCCGGTACGCAGTATTTT
-	TRBV7-9	-	TRBJ2-7	CASSVGGGTTYEQYF	TGTGCCAGCAGCGTCGGGGGTGGGACAACCTACGAGCAGTACTTC
-	TRBV18	-	TRBJ2-1	CASSPPASGLLGEQFF	TGTGCCAGCTCACCACCGGCAAGCGGGCTACTCGGTGAGCAGTTCTTC
-	TRBV19	-	TRBJ2-3	CASSTQGSKYF	TGTGCCAGTAGTACGCAGGGGAGTAAGTATTTT
-	TRBV21-1	-	TRBJ2-1	CASSNGTRHLQNEQFF	TGTGCCAGCAGCAACGGGACCCGCCATTTACAAAATGAGCAGTTCTTC
TRBD2	TRBV5-4	-	TRBJ2-2	CASRDTSGATNTGELFF	TGTGCCAGCAGGGATACTAGCGGGGCAACGAACACCGGGGAGCTGTTTTTT
-	TRBV18	few	TRBJ2-7	CASSPDRNYEQYF	TGTGCCAGCTCACCCGACAGGAACTACGAGCAGTACTTC
-	TRBV19	-	TRBJ2-3	CASSTYRAGTDTQYF	TGTGCCAGTAGTACCTACAGGGCCGGGACAGATACGCAGTATTTT
-	TRBV7-2	few	TRBJ1-1	CASSLARRVRTEAFF	TGTGCCAGCAGCTTAGCGCGGAGGGTAAGGACTGAAGCTTTCTTT
-	TRBV18	-	TRBJ1-3	CASSPPGADGNTIYF	TGTGCCAGCTCACCGCCGGGGGCGGATGGAAACACCATATATTTT
TRBD1	TRBV6-5	-	TRBJ2-7	CASSYQGQGSGSEQYF	TGTGCCAGCAGTTACCAGGGACAGGGTAGTGGTTCCGAGCAGTACTTC
-	TRBV10-3	-	TRBJ1-2	CAIRDSYGYTF	TGTGCCATCAGGGACAGCTATGGCTACACCTTC
TRBD1	TRBV6-2/TRBV6-3	-	TRBJ1-2	CASSHGQGNYGYTF	TGTGCCAGCAGTCACGGACAGGGGAACTATGGCTACACCTTC
-	TRBV23-1	-	TRBJ2-7	CASSQVKGSSYEQYF	TGCGCCAGCAGTCAAGTAAAGGGAAGCTCCTACGAGCAGTACTTC
TRBD2	TRBV20-1	-	TRBJ2-1	CSASGAGVGDEQFF	TGCAGTGCTAGCGGGGCGGGAGTTGGGGATGAGCAGTTCTTC
-	TRBV21-1	-	TRBJ1-4	CASSPRCRFEKLFF	TGTGCCAGCAGCCCCCGGTGTAGATTTGAAAAACTGTTTTTT
TRBD1	TRBV29-1	-	TRBJ2-1	CSVRRGDRNNEQFF	TGCAGCGTCCGAAGGGGGGACAGGAACAATGAGCAGTTCTTC
TRBD2	TRBV27	-	TRBJ2-7	CASRTRLAGTYEQYF	TGTGCCAGCAGAACCCGACTAGCGGGAACCTACGAGCAGTACTTC
TRBD2	TRBV28	many	TRBJ2-3	CASSPLAGYTDTQYF	TGTGCCAGCAGCCCACTAGCGGGGTACACAGATACGCAGTATTTT
-	TRBV5-5	-	TRBJ1-1	CASSLARGGFTEAFF	TGTGCCAGCAGCTTGGCCCGAGGAGGGTTCACTGAAGCTTTCTTT
-	TRBV5-6	-	TRBJ2-4	CASSYREAKNIQYF	TGTGCCAGCAGCTACAGGGAGGCCAAAAACATTCAGTACTTC
TRBD2	TRBV3-1	few	TRBJ2-7	CASSPGGSGSSYEQYF	TGTGCCAGCAGCCCCGGGGGCAGCGGGAGCTCCTACGAGCAGTACTTC
-	TRBV20-1	many	TRBJ2-1	CSARRPPDTYNEQFF	TGCAGTGCTAGGAGGCCCCCGGACACCTACAATGAGCAGTTCTTC
TRBD2	TRBV7-6	-	TRBJ2-7	CASSLGGTFTYEQYF	TGTGCCAGCAGCTTGGGGGGGACTTTTACCTACGAGCAGTACTTC
TRBD1	TRBV15	-	TRBJ2-1	CATSRVRSTGDNEQFF	TGTGCCACCAGCAGAGTGAGGTCCACAGGGGACAATGAGCAGTTCTTC
-	TRBV11-2	few	TRBJ1-5	CASSLDPPVFNQPQHF	TGTGCCAGCAGCTTAGACCCCCCCGTATTCAATCAGCCCCAGCATTTT
TRBD2	TRBV29-1	few	TRBJ2-2	CSVEGGGSGSLTGELFF	TGCAGCGTTGAAGGCGGGGGGAGCGGGAGTTTAACCGGGGAGCTGTTTTTT
-	TRBV5-5	few	TRBJ2-2	CASSLLGVSGELFF	TGTGCCAGCAGCTTGTTAGGGGTCAGCGGGGAGCTGTTTTTT
TRBD2	TRBV7-9	few	TRBJ2-2	CASSQQRGGLFF	TGTGCCAGCAGCCAACAGCGGGGCGGGCTGTTTTTT
-	TRBV4-3	-	TRBJ1-1	CASSQDDASAAFF	TGCGCCAGCAGCCAAGATGACGCTTCGGCCGCTTTCTTT
TRBD1	TRBV7-2	few	TRBJ1-5	CASSLEQGEFNQPQHF	TGTGCCAGCAGCTTAGAACAGGGGGAATTCAATCAGCCCCAGCATTTT
-	TRBV7-2	few	TRBJ2-3	CASSLEVDTDTQYF	TGTGCCAGCAGCTTAGAGGTCGACACAGATACGCAGTATTTT
-	TRBV20-1	-	TRBJ2-4	CSARMAGGGNIQYF	TGCAGTGCTAGAATGGCCGGGGGCGGAAACATTCAGTACTTC
-	TRBV7-2	-	TRBJ2-7	CASSSRRTSYEQYF	TGTGCCAGCAGCTCCCGACGGACCTCCTACGAGCAGTACTTC